Below, one T cell receptor beta chain is given with its context. This entry is derived from a study of response to subunit inactivated influenza vaccine. TCRdb ran MiXCR on the RT-PCR reads and lists one entry per CDR3 protein. The sample lists about 540,000 distinct CDR3 sequences; approximately 20% were seen once. The germline V gene has CDR1 MGHDK and CDR2 SYGVNS. The ends lost 6 bases at V and 3 bases at J; junction bases unmatched: 11. This CDR3 contains 16 residues. This sample also belongs to another study, concerning T cells expressing NK-cell markers. Per that study: The authors generated TCR beta cDNA through 5'RACE template switching with UMIs. Sorted CD3+CD56+NKG2C+, CD3+CD56+NKG2C- and CD3+CD56-NKG2C+ T cells provided the TCR beta repertoires. There were seven HCMV-seropositive donors and one seronegative donor among the eight sequenced. The CD3+CD56-NKG2C+ fraction was also led by these clonotypes in several donors.

The chain carries TRBV25-1 and TRBJ1-2, with 9 bases identical to TRBD1. This receptor was obtained from a man over 45 who received an inactivated influenza vaccine. The material sequenced was CD4+ T cells sorted from PBMCs, taken 11 to 12 days after vaccination. DNA for the CDR3: TGTGCCAGCAGGTCAAACAGGGGGCGCGGCGACTATGGCTACACCTTC. It yields the protein CASRSNRGRGDYGYTF.